These 22 T cell receptor beta chains share one sample of origin, sequenced in a study of cytomegalovirus exposure and HLA in healthy donors. A multiplex PCR was run with 60 Vbeta primers and 13 Jbeta primers. This table comes from immunoSEQ multiplex PCR, and its TCRdb copy is limited to in-frame clones, with some not included. The data show fewer than 200,000 clones, more than 70% seen once. What was sequenced was PBMCs. The source is a girl aged 5-17 years in good health and CMV-seronegative.

V and J are TRBV12-5 and TRBJ1-3, with TRBD1 as a possible D gene (6 bases). The V gene lost 10 bases and the J gene lost 2 bases, with 15 bases spanning the gap. The CDR3 extends over 14 amino acids. Germline V CDR1 and CDR2: LGHNT, FRNRAP. This CDR3 reads CAIGTTGTGNTIYF. The CDR3 nucleotides read TGTGCTATCGGAACGACAGGTACTGGAAACACCATATATTTT.

The chain recombines TRBV11-2 with TRBJ1-6, with D perhaps matching TRBD1 (6 bases). The CDR3 length is 14 residues. Germline V gene data show CDR1 as SGHAT and CDR2 as FQNNGV. With 4 bases removed from V and 7 bases from J, the gap between germline ends came to 11 bases. In DNA form, the CDR3 reads TGTGCCAGCAGCTCCACAGGGATAAATTCACCCCTCCACTTT. Protein product: CASSSTGINSPLHF. The whole variable domain, remainder taken from reference TRBV11-2 and TRBJ1-6, is EAGVAQSPRYKIIEKRQSVAFWCNPISGHATLYWYQQILGQGPKLLIQFQNNGVVDDSQLPKDRFSAERLKGVDSTLKIQPAKLEDSAVYLCASSSTGINSPLHFGNGTRLTVT.

The V call is TRBV19, the J call TRBJ2-3; TRBD1 agrees at 11 bases. Trimming took 6 bases from V and 3 from J; bases not matched to a gene: 8. Germline lookup yields CDR1 LNHDA and CDR2 SQIVND (reference sequence). CDR3 length: 16 residues. The CDR3 coding sequence is TGTGCCAGTAGGCTAGTATGGGACAGGGGGACAGATACGCAGTATTTT. The encoded protein is CASRLVWDRGTDTQYF.

The rearrangement joins TRBV13 to TRBJ2-1; 9 bases are shared with TRBD1. The germline gives CDR1 PRHDT, CDR2 FYEKMQ (reference sequence). J lost 5 bases, V lost 5 bases, and 7 bases had no gene match. The CDR3 runs 15 residues. CDR3 sequence reads: CASSATGGEDNEQFF. In DNA, the CDR3 is TGTGCCAGCAGCGCTACAGGGGGCGAGGACAATGAGCAGTTCTTC.

The chain has TRBV7-2 and TRBJ2-5, with 7 bases lining up with TRBD2. The CDR3 is 15 residues long. The germline gives CDR1 SGHTA, CDR2 FQGNSA. V trimming: 7 bases; J trimming: 2 bases; junction bases outside the gene matches: 10. Written as DNA, the CDR3 is TGTGCCAGCACCATATATGGGGGGGGTCAAGAGACCCAGTACTTC. Residues: CASTIYGGGQETQYF.

The chain couples TRBV5-1 to TRBJ2-5; D gene unclear. The J call is in doubt because the DNA end fits TRBJ2-7 better. Germline V lookup: CDR1 SGHRS, CDR2 YFSETQ. The CDR3 sequence is 11 residues long. CDR3 amino acids: CASSLQYEQYF. The CDR3 DNA reads as TGCGCCAGCAGCCTCCAATACGAGCAGTACTTC.

This clone was observed once. V is TRBV7-8 and J is TRBJ2-5; 11 nucleotides match TRBD2. J was trimmed by 5 bases and V by 0 bases; bases with no gene match: 2. Germline loops: CDR1 SGHVS, CDR2 FQNEAQ. The CDR3 is made up of 15 amino acids. The CDR3 protein is CASSLAASGRETQYF. The CDR3 bases are TGTGCCAGCAGCTTAGCGGCTAGCGGGAGGGAGACCCAGTACTTC.

This clone was recorded once. This likely comes from a read error, as the CDR3 has no conserved phenylalanine or tryptophan at its end. The rearrangement joins TRBV27 to TRBJ1-2; D remains ambiguous. V lost 7 bases, J lost 8 bases, and 17 bases lay in between. This CDR3 contains 13 residues. CDR1 is MNHEY and CDR2 is SMNVEV in the germline V gene (reference sequence). The CDR3 DNA reads as TGTGCCAGCACCCCTGGAGGGTCCCAAGGCTACACCGTC. It translates to CASTPGGSQGYTV.

The gene calls are TRBV9 and TRBJ1-6; 7 nucleotides align to TRBD1. The CDR3 has 14 amino acids. The V segment lost 2 bases and the J segment 6 bases; nucleotides outside the gene matches: 2. In germline, CDR1 is SGDLS, CDR2 YYNGEE. The DNA of the CDR3 is TGTGCCAGCAGCGTTCGACAGGGTAATTCACCCCTCCACTTT. Its protein is CASSVRQGNSPLHF.

This sequence joins TRBV7-3 and TRBJ2-1; 8 bases are a match to TRBD1. The J segment lost 6 bases and the V segment lost 5 bases, leaving 6 bases of the junction unmatched. Germline V lookup: CDR1 SGHTA, CDR2 FQGTGA. This CDR3 contains 14 residues. CDR3 amino acids: CASSQDRGINEQFF. The CDR3 DNA reads TGTGCCAGCAGCCAAGACAGGGGTATCAATGAGCAGTTCTTC.

Here the CDR3 DNA reads TGTGCCAGTAGTTCCATGGGACAGAGCACAGATACGCAGTATTTT. Residues: CASSSMGQSTDTQYF. The V call is TRBV19, the J call TRBJ2-3; 7 nucleotides align to TRBD1. In germline, CDR1 is LNHDA, CDR2 SQIVND (reference sequence). V was clipped by 5 bases and J by 0 bases; unmatched bases: 5. The CDR3 runs 15 residues.

This clone was counted a few times. The rearrangement joins TRBV19 to TRBJ1-2; 7 nucleotides line up with TRBD1. This CDR3 is built from 16 residues. With 3 bases clipped from V and 4 bases from J, the junction kept 11 bases outside the gene matches. Germline values: CDR1 LNHDA, CDR2 SQIVND (reference sequence). The CDR3 spells CASSITGDSTLYGYTF. The CDR3 DNA reads TGTGCCAGTAGTATTACCGGGGACAGTACTCTCTATGGCTACACCTTC.

This clone is a singleton in its sample. The rearrangement uses TRBV5-1 and TRBJ2-5; 9 bases are a match to TRBD2. The length of the CDR3 is 16 residues. V lost 0 bases, J lost 4 bases, and 7 bases stayed unmatched. Germline assignment: CDR1 SGHRS and CDR2 YFSETQ. CDR3 protein: CASSLGGLAGLETQYF. DNA of the CDR3: TGCGCCAGCAGCTTGGGAGGTCTAGCGGGGCTAGAGACCCAGTACTTC.

The chain employs TRBV9 and TRBJ2-1, with 11 positions matching TRBD2. The CDR3 sequence is 15 residues long. V was pared by 5 bases and J by 7 bases, with 8 bases of the junction left unmatched. The germline CDR1 and CDR2 sequences are SGDLS and YYNGEE. The DNA of the CDR3 is TGTGCCAGCAGTGAAGGGACTAGCGGTTTTAATGAGCAGTTCTTC. Residues: CASSEGTSGFNEQFF.

The rearrangement uses TRBV28 and TRBJ2-3; possibly TRBD2 for D (7 bases). This CDR3 is 15 amino acids long. Deletions cut 8 bases from V and 2 bases from J, with 17 bases between. Germline V gene sequence: CDR1 MDHEN, CDR2 SYDVKM. For the CDR3, the DNA is TGTGCCAGCGGCTCAGGGGCGGGGGTCACAGATACGCAGTATTTT. Translation: CASGSGAGVTDTQYF.

The chain carries TRBV19 and TRBJ2-2; 7 bases line up with TRBD1. CDR1 and CDR2 from the germline V gene are LNHDA and SQIVND (reference sequence). Unmatched junction bases numbered 5, after V lost 6 bases and J lost 4 bases. This CDR3 is built from 14 residues. CDR3: CASRSGQATGELFF. CDR3 sequence (DNA): TGTGCCAGTAGGTCCGGACAGGCCACCGGGGAGCTGTTTTTT.

The chain carries TRBV5-4 and TRBJ1-6; D gene ambiguous. Trimming stripped 2 bases from V and 9 bases from J, with 6 bases between. The germline V gene encodes CDR1 SGHNT and CDR2 YYREEE (reference sequence). This CDR3 spans 12 amino acids. Written as DNA, the CDR3 is TGTGCCAGCAGCTTCCAGGCTTCACCCCTCCACTTT. Amino acid sequence: CASSFQASPLHF. Looking up the rest from reference TRBV5-4 and TRBJ1-6 gives the full variable domain: ETGVTQSPTHLIKTRGQQVTLRCSSQSGHNTVSWYQQALGQGPQFIFQYYREEENGRGNFPPRFSGLQFPNYSSELNVNALELDDSALYLCASSFQASPLHFGNGTRLTVT.

A word on this clone: The identical CDR3 is also encoded by other nucleotide sequences in the sample. The chain carries TRBV6-5 and TRBJ1-3, with a tentative D call TRBD1 (5 bases). The V gene lost 6 bases and the J gene lost 0 bases, with 9 bases spanning the gap. Germline V gene sequence: CDR1 MNHEY, CDR2 SVGAGI. This CDR3 spans 14 amino acids. The DNA for the CDR3 is TGTGCCAGCAGCCCCGGGGGCTCTGGAAACACCATATATTTT. Translation: CASSPGGSGNTIYF.

This rearrangement joins TRBV9 to TRBJ2-3; 8 nucleotides align to TRBD2. Trimming cost V 0 bases and J 2 bases; bases outside gene matches: 5. CDR1 is SGDLS and CDR2 is YYNGEE in the germline V gene. This CDR3 region has 16 residues. The CDR3 DNA is TGTGCCAGCAGCGTAGGGTTCGGGGGGGTCACAGATACGCAGTATTTT. Encoded protein: CASSVGFGGVTDTQYF.

This clone has more than one count but fewer than ten. The V and J genes are TRBV7-3 and TRBJ1-2; possibly TRBD1 for D (5 bases). Trimming cost V 6 bases and J 7 bases, with 12 bases left between them. The CDR3 consists of 12 residues. Germline CDR1 reads SGHTA; CDR2 reads FQGTGA. This chain's CDR3 is CASRGPIGGYTF. The CDR3 DNA is TGTGCCAGCAGGGGGCCAATCGGTGGCTACACCTTC.

The chain joins TRBV6-1 to TRBJ2-7, with no clear D. CDR1 MNHNS and CDR2 SASEGT come from the germline V gene. The CDR3 has 16 residues. V was shortened by 4 bases and J by 4 bases, with 20 bases between the two germline ends. The CDR3: CASSAVTSMTGYEQYF. The CDR3 coding sequence is TGTGCCAGCAGTGCCGTAACCTCGATGACCGGGTACGAGCAGTACTTC.

The chain has TRBV19 and TRBJ2-1; maybe TRBD1 (5 bases). V was cut by 7 bases and J by 8 bases, with 18 bases left in between. The V gene's germline CDR1 is LNHDA and CDR2 SQIVND (reference sequence). The CDR3 sequence is 14 residues long. The CDR3 region has the DNA TGTGCCAGTACTCCCGGTGGGGCCGGCGATGAGCAGTTCTTC. Encoded protein: CASTPGGAGDEQFF. The variable domain in full, completed from reference TRBV19 and TRBJ2-1, reads DGGITQSPKYLFRKEGQNVTLSCEQNLNHDAMYWYRQDPGQGLRLIYYSQIVNDFQKGDIAEGYSVSREKKESFPLTVTSAQKNPTAFYLCASTPGGAGDEQFFGPGTRLTVL.